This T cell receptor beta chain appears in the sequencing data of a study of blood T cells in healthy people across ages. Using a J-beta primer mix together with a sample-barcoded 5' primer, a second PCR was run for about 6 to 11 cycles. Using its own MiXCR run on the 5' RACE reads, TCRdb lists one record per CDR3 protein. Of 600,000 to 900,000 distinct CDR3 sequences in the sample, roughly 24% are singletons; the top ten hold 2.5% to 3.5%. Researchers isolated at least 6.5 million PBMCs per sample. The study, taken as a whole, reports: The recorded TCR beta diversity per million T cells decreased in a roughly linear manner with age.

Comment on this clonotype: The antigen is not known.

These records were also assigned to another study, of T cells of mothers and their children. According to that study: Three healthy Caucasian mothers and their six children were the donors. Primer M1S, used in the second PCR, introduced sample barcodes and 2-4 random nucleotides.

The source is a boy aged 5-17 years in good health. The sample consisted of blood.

CDR3 coding DNA: TGTGCCAGCAGCGTGGGGACTAGCGGGACCAATGAGCAGTTCTTC. Translating it yields CASSVGTSGTNEQFF. The chain uses TRBV9 and TRBJ2-1, with 13 bases identical to TRBD2. Germline values: CDR1 SGDLS, CDR2 YYNGEE. The J segment lost 6 bases and the V segment lost 2 bases, leaving 2 bases of the junction unmatched. The CDR3 consists of 15 residues.